The clone carrying this TCR beta chain was detected ten times or more. Its antigen is not known. Germline V CDR1 and CDR2: SGHRS, YFSETQ. Deletions cut 0 bases from V and 3 bases from J, with 7 bases between. The CDR3 is made up of 13 amino acids. As the template, RNA transcripts were used to amplify TCR beta CDR3 regions. The first round was an RT-PCR with HTBI primers, and the second round was a multiplex PCR. TCRdb fed the multiplex PCR reads into MiXCR, producing one record per CDR3 protein. The sample includes roughly 400,000 distinct CDR3 sequences, about 17% of them seen just once. Patients newly diagnosed with hyperthyroidism, under 2 months' duration, were aged 18 to 65, the study reports. The data derive from a study of Graves' ophthalmopathy and Graves' hyperthyroidism. Study-level background: Peripheral blood sampling occurred at initial diagnosis, before any treatment.

Findings of the study overall: Built on 13 signatures, a model told ophthalmopathy apart from stable hyperthyroidism with almost 90% sensitivity and almost 84% specificity.

Sequencing was done on a sample of peripheral blood. This clonotype originated in an adult woman with stable Graves' hyperthyroidism. The chain combines TRBV5-1 with TRBJ2-7, with D unresolved. The DNA of the CDR3 is TGCGCCAGCAGCTTGGCTGCCAACTACGAGCAGTACTTC. Protein sequence: CASSLAANYEQYF.